The 20 T cell receptor beta chains listed next were all sequenced from one sample in a study of early T cells in non-severe SARS-CoV-2 infection. TCRdb recomputed calls from the 5' RACE reads with MiXCR, one row per CDR3 protein. The sample gives around 28,000 distinct CDR3 sequences, approximately 6% of which show up once; almost 6.5% is in the top ten. Material: whole blood. The receptors originated from an adult who was a healthcare worker with PCR-confirmed SARS-CoV-2 infection or an uninfected control (not recorded which).

This clonotype showed up many times. The gene calls are TRBV6-1 and TRBJ2-3; D perhaps matches TRBD1 (6 bases). The CDR3 contains 13 residues. V was clipped by 5 bases and J by 4 bases, with 10 bases between them. Per germline, CDR1 MNHNS and CDR2 SASEGT. This chain's CDR3 is CASSQQGSDTQYF. The CDR3 DNA reads as TGTGCCAGCAGTCAACAGGGATCAGATACGCAGTATTTT.

This clonotype was picked up many times. The V call is TRBV20-1, the J call TRBJ2-7; 7 bases align to TRBD2. V was clipped by 0 bases and J by 4 bases; unmatched bases: 9. Germline CDR1 is DFQATT and CDR2 is SNEGSKA (reference sequence). The CDR3 contains 15 residues. CDR3 in amino acids: CSARDPAGAPYEQYF. DNA of the CDR3: TGCAGTGCTAGAGATCCCGCGGGAGCACCTTACGAGCAGTACTTC.

This clonotype was seen repeatedly, ten times or more. The chain is built from TRBV30 and TRBJ1-1; TRBD1 might be the D (6 bases). Germline loops: CDR1 GTSNPN, CDR2 SVGIG (reference sequence). CDR3 length equals 12 residues. Trimming cost V 5 bases and J 1 base, with 8 bases left between them. CDR3 sequence: CAWEQGNTEAFF. Written as DNA, the CDR3 is TGTGCCTGGGAACAGGGGAACACTGAAGCTTTCTTT.

This clonotype was counted only a few times. In nucleotides, the CDR3 is TGTGCCAGTAGTATAGGAAGCGGGACCTACAATGAGCAGTTCTTC. Its translation is CASSIGSGTYNEQFF. The V and J genes are TRBV19 and TRBJ2-1; 7 bases match TRBD2. The CDR3 runs 15 residues. Germline lookup yields CDR1 LNHDA and CDR2 SQIVND (reference sequence). V trimming: 1 base; J trimming: 2 bases; junction bases outside the gene matches: 2.

This clonotype turned up a few times. The rearrangement uses TRBV27 and TRBJ2-4; tentatively, D is TRBD1 (6 bases). In germline, CDR1 is MNHEY, CDR2 SMNVEV (reference sequence). The CDR3 runs to 24 residues. The V and J ends lost 2 bases and 3 bases respectively, with 38 bases between them. CDR3 protein: CASSLPLVRLPSGQGGVGKNIQYF. CDR3 sequence (DNA): TGTGCCAGCAGTTTACCCCTCGTCCGCTTACCCTCGGGACAAGGGGGAGTGGGCAAAAACATTCAGTACTTC.

There are many counts of this clonotype. This chain uses TRBV6-1 with TRBJ1-6, with a possible D match to TRBD1 (6 bases). The CDR3 is made up of 16 amino acids. Between the trimmed V and J ends, which lost 5 bases and 2 bases, there was a span of 13 bases. Germline V gene data show CDR1 as MNHNS and CDR2 as SASEGT. CDR3 sequence reads: CASSTDRTAYNSPLHF. CDR3 nucleotides: TGTGCCAGCAGTACGGACCGGACAGCCTATAATTCACCCCTCCACTTT.

This clonotype was observed many times. The rearrangement joins TRBV6-6 to TRBJ2-1, with a possible D match to TRBD2 (5 bases). Trimming left V 2 bases short and J 0 bases short, with 5 bases between. Looked up from germline, CDR1 is MNHNY and CDR2 is SVGAGI (reference sequence). The CDR3 is 14 amino acids. The CDR3 loop is CASSYGSSYNEQFF. CDR3 coding DNA: TGTGCCAGCAGTTACGGGAGCTCCTACAATGAGCAGTTCTTC.

In its sample, this clonotype was seen many times. The CDR3 loop is CASSKGDWQGGNEQFF. Written as DNA, the CDR3 is TGCGCCAGCAGCAAGGGAGACTGGCAGGGCGGCAATGAGCAGTTCTTC. The chain employs TRBV5-1 and TRBJ2-1, with D perhaps assigned TRBD1 or TRBD2 (5 bases each). CDR1 and CDR2 (germline): SGHRS, YFSETQ. The V gene lost 4 bases and the J gene lost 6 bases, with 20 bases spanning the gap. The CDR3 totals 16 residues.

This clonotype showed up many times. The chain carries TRBV20-1 and TRBJ2-1, with TRBD2 identical over 7 bases. Germline V gene lookup returns CDR1 DFQATT and CDR2 SNEGSKA (reference sequence). The CDR3 is made up of 14 amino acids. V shed 3 bases, J shed 0 bases, and the junction held 2 bases outside the gene matches. CDR3 DNA sequence: TGCAGTGCTAGCGGGAGGAGCTCCTACAATGAGCAGTTCTTC. As protein: CSASGRSSYNEQFF.

This clonotype was recorded at least ten times. This chain joins TRBV6-5 and TRBJ2-5; 10 positions agree with TRBD2. This CDR3 is 15 amino acids long. Germline-derived CDR1 and CDR2 are MNHEY and SVGAGI. The ends lost 6 bases at V and 3 bases at J; junction bases unmatched: 7. The CDR3 coding sequence is TGTGCCAGCAGCCTACAAGGACTAGCGGAAGAGACCCAGTACTTC. Translated: CASSLQGLAEETQYF.

The chain uses TRBV6-5 and TRBJ2-1; 9 bases match TRBD2. Germline V CDR1 and CDR2: MNHEY, SVGAGI. The CDR3 length is 15 residues. Trimming at V came to 4 bases and at J to 2 bases, leaving 3 bases not matched to a gene. The CDR3 coding sequence is TGTGCCAGCAGTTTGCTAGCGGGAACCTACAATGAGCAGTTCTTC. Protein: CASSLLAGTYNEQFF.

V and J are TRBV11-3 and TRBJ2-1, with 9 nucleotides matching TRBD2. This CDR3 contains 16 residues. V lost 5 bases, J lost 2 bases, and 7 bases stayed unmatched. Germline values: CDR1 SGHNT, CDR2 YENEEA. The DNA for the CDR3 is TGTGCCAGCAGCCGCTCTCTAGCGGGACCCTACAATGAGCAGTTCTTC. As protein: CASSRSLAGPYNEQFF.

This clonotype occurred many times. CDR3 nucleotides: TGTGCCAGCAGCGATCCGGGACTAGCGGTCTACGAGCAGTACTTC. Translated, it gives CASSDPGLAVYEQYF. V usage is TRBV7-2 and J usage is TRBJ2-7; 11 nucleotides line up with TRBD2. Germline CDR1 is SGHTA and CDR2 is FQGNSA. V trimming: 5 bases; J trimming: 3 bases; junction bases outside the gene matches: 6. This CDR3 is built from 15 residues.

In this sample, this clonotype turned up a few times. This chain uses TRBV3-1 with TRBJ2-3; maybe TRBD2 (5 bases). The CDR3 runs to 16 residues. Germline V gene lookup returns CDR1 LGHDT and CDR2 YNNKEL (reference sequence). Deletions cut 2 bases from V and 0 bases from J, with 12 bases between. This chain's CDR3 is CASSQSGAASTDTQYF. CDR3 bases: TGTGCCAGCAGCCAAAGCGGAGCAGCCAGCACAGATACGCAGTATTTT.

The chain couples TRBV19 to TRBJ2-3, with 13 bases that match TRBD2. The CDR3 totals 17 residues. V was clipped by 2 bases and J by 3 bases; unmatched bases: 5. CDR1 is LNHDA and CDR2 is SQIVND in the germline V gene (reference sequence). The CDR3 DNA reads TGTGCCAGTAGTATACCGCCGGGACTAGCGGGAACAGATACGCAGTATTTT. This translates into CASSIPPGLAGTDTQYF.

The chain links TRBV11-1 to TRBJ2-1; D not certain. V was shortened by 1 base and J by 8 bases, with 6 bases between the two germline ends. Germline lookup yields CDR1 SGHAT and CDR2 FQDESV (reference sequence). The CDR3 sequence is 12 residues long. The CDR3 here is CASSLEDDEQFF. CDR3 sequence (DNA): TGTGCCAGCAGCTTAGAGGACGATGAGCAGTTCTTC. Full variable domain (remainder filled in from reference TRBV11-1 and TRBJ2-1): EAEVAQSPRYKITEKSQAVAFWCDPISGHATLYWYRQILGQGPELLVQFQDESVVDDSQLPKDRFSAERLKGVDSTLKIQPAELGDSAMYLCASSLEDDEQFFGPGTRLTVL.

This clonotype was seen repeatedly, ten times or more. This chain links TRBV4-2 with TRBJ1-5, with D possibly matching TRBD1 (5 bases). Germline V gene lookup returns CDR1 LGHNA and CDR2 YNFKEQ. This CDR3 region has 16 residues. Trimming removed 1 base from V and 1 base from J, with 11 bases in between. The CDR3 sequence is CASSQVSQASNQPQHF. The CDR3 DNA sequence: TGTGCCAGCAGCCAAGTGTCACAGGCGAGCAATCAGCCCCAGCATTTT.

There are many counts of this clonotype. V is TRBV12-3 or TRBV12-4 and J is TRBJ2-1, with D possibly TRBD1 on 6 matching bases. The CDR3 has 14 residues. V was pared by 0 bases and J by 6 bases, with 9 bases between. CDR3 residues: CASSLAGQSNEQFF. The CDR3 DNA reads as TGTGCCAGCAGTTTAGCTGGACAGTCCAATGAGCAGTTCTTC.

This clonotype occurred many times. V and J are TRBV2 and TRBJ2-6, with D maybe TRBD2 (5 bases). The CDR3 totals 18 residues. V lost 7 bases and J lost 1, with 20 bases in between. CDR1 and CDR2 (germline): SNHLY, FYNNEI. The CDR3 coding sequence is TGTGCCAGCACCAAGTCAGGACTGTTTTTTTCTGGGGCCAACGTCCTGACTTTC. Encoded protein: CASTKSGLFFSGANVLTF.

In its sample, this clonotype was seen a few times. The chain has TRBV7-2 and TRBJ2-7; the D is unclear. The CDR3 spans 12 residues. Germline CDR1 reads SGHTA; CDR2 reads FQGNSA. The V end lost 5 bases, the J end lost 5 bases, and 10 bases lay between the germline ends. The CDR3 DNA is TGTGCCAGCAGCCCCAGGCGGAACGAGCAGTACTTC. Translation: CASSPRRNEQYF.